The sequence of this T cell receptor beta chain was determined in a study of identical twins. Findings of the study overall: Weaker excess twin sharing was observed in beta out-of-frame sequences.

The CDR3 has 13 residues. Germline values: CDR1 MRHNA, CDR2 SNTAGT. V lost 5 bases to trimming and J lost 8 bases, with 10 bases between them. This clonotype was observed once. Its antigen is still unknown. A universal primer site was added by template switching, and unique molecular identifiers were carried by the cDNA. From the 5' RACE reads, TCRdb called clonotypes with MiXCR, one entry per CDR3 protein. The top ten hold approximately 1.6% of the sample, which has roughly 710,000 distinct CDR3 sequences, approximately 6.1% seen once. Donors uniformly comprised healthy Caucasians. The receptor was isolated from a man aged 18 to 30 in good health. The sample was naive T cells sorted from blood. This chain joins TRBV6-4 and TRBJ2-6, with a tentative D call TRBD1 (5 bases). The CDR3, as DNA: TGTGCCAGCAGTCCCACAGGCTCCAACGTCCTGACTTTC. It translates to CASSPTGSNVLTF.